A single sample is the source of the 25 T cell receptor beta chains below, sequenced in a study of cytomegalovirus exposure and HLA in healthy donors. 60 Vbeta and 13 Jbeta primers were used in PCR. Generated by immunoSEQ multiplex PCR, the TCRdb table keeps only in-frame clones and is missing some. The sample consists of tens of thousands of clones, around 83% of them appearing once. The sample was PBMCs. These receptor sequences come from a man aged 25 to 40 in good health and CMV-seronegative.

V usage is TRBV7-6 and J usage is TRBJ2-1, with 11 bases lining up with TRBD2. V was clipped by 0 bases and J by 6 bases; unmatched bases: 4. The CDR3 extends over 16 amino acids. Germline lookup yields CDR1 SGHVS and CDR2 FNYEAQ. Here the CDR3 reads CASSLATSGSGNEQFF. CDR3 DNA sequence: TGTGCCAGCAGCTTAGCTACTAGCGGGAGCGGCAATGAGCAGTTCTTC.

The genes are TRBV5-1 and TRBJ2-7; 7 bases agree with TRBD1. Trimming removed 4 bases from V and 3 bases from J; junction bases left unmatched: 4. Germline-derived CDR1 and CDR2 are SGHRS and YFSETQ. This CDR3 spans 13 amino acids. The CDR3 region has the DNA TGCGCCAGCAGCATGGGACAGCTCTACGAGCAGTACTTC. Encoded protein: CASSMGQLYEQYF.

The V gene is TRBV6-1, the J gene TRBJ2-1; D unresolved. CDR1 and CDR2 (germline): MNHNS, SASEGT. This CDR3 has 13 residues. V lost 6 bases to trimming and J lost 12 bases, with 18 bases between them. The DNA of the CDR3 is TGTGCCAGCAGGAGAGGAGAGAGGTACGGGCAGTTCTTC. Translating gives CASRRGERYGQFF.

The chain uses TRBV19 and TRBJ2-7; perhaps TRBD2 as D (5 bases). CDR3 length: 13 amino acids. V gave up 3 bases and J gave up 3 bases, with 9 bases separating them. Germline V gene sequence: CDR1 LNHDA, CDR2 SQIVND (reference sequence). In DNA form, the CDR3 reads TGTGCCAGTAGTATGGGTGCGGGCTACGAGCAGTACTTC. This sequence encodes CASSMGAGYEQYF.

The chain employs TRBV27 and TRBJ2-5; TRBD2 matches at 12 bases. Germline trimming cut 5 bases from V and 2 bases from J; bases unmatched to any gene: 6. Germline V gene lookup returns CDR1 MNHEY and CDR2 SMNVEV (reference sequence). CDR3 length: 16 residues. CDR3 in DNA: TGTGCCAGCAGTCCCGCGGGACTAGCGGGTCAAGAGACCCAGTACTTC. It translates to CASSPAGLAGQETQYF.

The chain has TRBV19 and TRBJ1-2; D may be TRBD1 (6 bases). There are 14 residues in the CDR3. Trimming pared 3 bases from V and 1 base from J, leaving 9 bases between. The germline CDR1 and CDR2 sequences are LNHDA and SQIVND (reference sequence). The CDR3 DNA reads as TGTGCCAGTAGTATCGACAGGTTTAACTATGGCTACACCTTC. Its translation is CASSIDRFNYGYTF. Looking up the rest from reference TRBV19 and TRBJ1-2 gives the full variable domain: DGGITQSPKYLFRKEGQNVTLSCEQNLNHDAMYWYRQDPGQGLRLIYYSQIVNDFQKGDIAEGYSVSREKKESFPLTVTSAQKNPTAFYLCASSIDRFNYGYTFGSGTRLTVV.

The chain has TRBV10-3 and TRBJ2-7; 11 nucleotides match TRBD2. V dropped 4 bases and J dropped 2; count of bases not matched to a gene: 4. Germline V CDR1 and CDR2: ENHRY, SYGVKD. CDR3 length: 15 residues. The CDR3 region is CAISGRLAGTYEQYF. For the CDR3, the DNA is TGTGCCATCAGTGGAAGACTAGCGGGAACCTACGAGCAGTACTTC.

This clone was counted a single time. The V and J genes are TRBV9 and TRBJ2-7, with D possibly TRBD1 on 6 matching bases. V lost 0 bases and J 4 bases, leaving 11 bases between the germline ends. This CDR3 comprises 14 residues. Germline V gives CDR1 SGDLS, CDR2 YYNGEE. CDR3 amino acids: CASSVADSPYEQYF. CDR3 DNA: TGTGCCAGCAGCGTAGCGGACAGCCCATACGAGCAGTACTTC.

This chain links TRBV5-8 with TRBJ1-5; TRBD1 aligns across 9 bases. CDR3 length: 15 amino acids. J gave up 3 bases and V 4 bases, and 5 bases lay outside the gene matches. Germline CDR1 and CDR2: SGHTS and YDEGEE. DNA of the CDR3: TGTGCCAGCAGCGGCCGGGACAGGGTCAATCAGCCCCAGCATTTT. Its translation is CASSGRDRVNQPQHF.

The V gene is TRBV28, the J gene TRBJ2-3, with TRBD2 matching over 7 bases. The germline V gene has CDR1 MDHEN and CDR2 SYDVKM. The CDR3 is made up of 14 amino acids. The trim removed 3 bases at V and 4 bases at J, leaving 4 bases unmatched. The CDR3 DNA sequence: TGTGCCAGCAGTTTCGGGGGGTTCGCAGATACGCAGTATTTT. The encoded protein is CASSFGGFADTQYF.

The rearrangement links TRBV9 to TRBJ1-3, with 8 bases identical to TRBD1. The CDR3 is 17 amino acids. The V and J ends lost 4 bases and 2 bases, in that order; junction bases with no gene match: 11. Germline CDR1 reads SGDLS; CDR2 reads YYNGEE. CDR3 in DNA: TGTGCCAGCAGCAAACATGGGACAGGAGAGACTGGAAACACCATATATTTT. It specifies CASSKHGTGETGNTIYF.

The chain recombines TRBV7-8 with TRBJ2-3, with D perhaps matching TRBD1 (6 bases). The CDR3 runs 13 residues. Trimming pared 6 bases from V and 4 bases from J, leaving 11 bases between. CDR1 and CDR2 from the germline V gene are SGHVS and FQNEAQ. The CDR3 DNA follows: TGTGCCAGCAGGCCAGGGGTCTCAGATACGCAGTATTTT. Amino acid sequence: CASRPGVSDTQYF.

This clone came up once. This chain connects TRBV6-5 to TRBJ1-2, with 8 bases fitting TRBD1. This CDR3 region has 14 residues. CDR1 and CDR2 (germline): MNHEY, SVGAGI. The junction had 4 bases not matched to a gene; V was cut back by 5 bases and J by 2 bases. In nucleotides, the CDR3 is TGTGCCAGCAGTCTCCGACAGGGGAACTATGGCTACACCTTC. This gives the protein CASSLRQGNYGYTF.

V and J are TRBV29-1 and TRBJ2-1, with a weak D call TRBD1 (5 bases). CDR1 and CDR2 from the germline V gene are SQVTM and ANQGSEA. CDR3 length equals 11 residues. The V and J ends lost 5 bases and 11 bases respectively, with 13 bases between them. CDR3 sequence: CSVRVQAKQFF. CDR3 nucleotide sequence: TGCAGCGTTAGGGTACAGGCAAAGCAGTTCTTC.

The gene calls are TRBV9 and TRBJ2-3; possible D gene TRBD2, 5 bases. From germline, CDR1 is SGDLS and CDR2 YYNGEE. The V end was cut by 7 bases, the J end by 3 bases, with 15 bases between. The CDR3 spans 14 residues. Here the CDR3 reads CASDKGRGTDTQYF. CDR3 DNA sequence: TGTGCCAGCGACAAAGGTCGGGGAACAGATACGCAGTATTTT. Complete variable domain (other parts from reference TRBV9 and TRBJ2-3): DSGVTQTPKHLITATGQRVTLRCSPRSGDLSVYWYQQSLDQGLQFLIQYYNGEERAKGNILERFSAQQFPDLHSELNLSSLELGDSALYFCASDKGRGTDTQYFGPGTRLTVL.

The chain recombines TRBV7-6 with TRBJ1-2; D may be TRBD1 (6 bases). The CDR3 consists of 15 residues. V shed 2 bases and J shed 4 bases, with 14 bases lying between them. Germline V CDR1 and CDR2: SGHVS, FNYEAQ. CDR3 sequence (DNA): TGTGCCAGCAGCTTAAGGGAGGGGGGTATCTATGGCTACACCTTC. Amino acids: CASSLREGGIYGYTF.

The rearrangement joins TRBV4-1 to TRBJ1-1, with unresolved D. CDR3 length: 14 residues. In germline, CDR1 is MGHRA, CDR2 YSYEKL. Between the trimmed V and J ends, which lost 1 base and 5 bases, there was a span of 11 bases. The DNA of the CDR3 is TGCGCCAGCAGCCAAGTTGCGTCGGGGACTGAAGCTTTCTTT. It is translated as CASSQVASGTEAFF.

The chain is built from TRBV7-9 and TRBJ1-1, with D unresolved. Germline CDR1 reads SEHNR; CDR2 reads FQNEAQ (reference sequence). This CDR3 spans 13 amino acids. Trimming removed 2 bases from V and 3 bases from J, with 7 bases in between. The CDR3 DNA sequence: TGTGCCAGCAGCTTAAACCGGGACACTGAAGCTTTCTTT. It is translated as CASSLNRDTEAFF.

The chain uses TRBV9 and TRBJ1-3, with 8 bases fitting TRBD1. The CDR3 runs 15 residues. The germline CDR1 and CDR2 sequences are SGDLS and YYNGEE. The trim removed 3 bases at V and 2 bases at J, leaving 4 bases unmatched. The CDR3 sequence is CASSAQGQAGNTIYF. The CDR3 DNA reads TGTGCCAGCAGCGCCCAGGGACAGGCTGGAAACACCATATATTTT.

Notes on this clone: The junction differs from germline at one of its ends, possibly a read error. The gene calls are TRBV7-2 and TRBJ1-2, with D perhaps TRBD1 (6 bases). CDR3 length equals 14 residues. Looked up from germline, CDR1 is SGHTA and CDR2 is FQGNSA. The CDR3 DNA reads TGTGCCAGCAGCGGGGGCCGGACGGTGACTAAAAATGGCTTC. Its translation: CASSGGRTVTKNGF. The full variable domain, rest sourced from reference TRBV7-2 and TRBJ1-2, is GAGVSQSPSNKVTEKGKDVELRCDPISGHTALYWYRQSLGQGLEFLIYFQGNSAPDKSGLPSDRFSAERTGGSVSTLTIQRTQQEDSAVYLCASSGGRTVTKNGFGSGTRLTVV.

This chain joins TRBV11-1 and TRBJ2-7; no firm D call. Germline V gene lookup returns CDR1 SGHAT and CDR2 FQDESV (reference sequence). Trimming pared 6 bases from V and 4 bases from J, leaving 16 bases between. The CDR3 is 14 residues long. CDR3 DNA sequence: TGTGCCAGCAGTTCGGTAGGAGTTCGGTACGAGCAGTACTTC. This sequence encodes CASSSVGVRYEQYF.

V gene TRBV4-2 combines with J gene TRBJ2-1; 15 nucleotides line up with TRBD2. Germline CDR1 reads LGHNA; CDR2 reads YNFKEQ. The junction had 6 bases not matched to a gene; V was cut back by 2 bases and J by 4 bases. This CDR3 is 18 amino acids long. Here the CDR3 DNA reads TGTGCCAGCAGCCAACCGGGACTAGCGGGGGGAGAATACAATGAGCAGTTCTTC. Amino acids: CASSQPGLAGGEYNEQFF.

This chain uses TRBV6-5 with TRBJ2-3; D perhaps matches TRBD1 (6 bases). The CDR3 is 15 residues long. CDR1 is MNHEY and CDR2 is SVGAGI in the germline V gene. V was shortened by 3 bases and J by 4 bases, with 14 bases between the two germline ends. CDR3 sequence: CASSYKEEGADTQYF. Here the CDR3 DNA reads TGTGCCAGCAGTTATAAGGAAGAGGGGGCAGATACGCAGTATTTT.

This chain uses TRBV5-8 with TRBJ1-4; 7 nucleotides agree with TRBD1. The CDR3 totals 16 residues. CDR1 and CDR2 from the germline V gene are SGHTS and YDEGEE. V lost 0 bases to trimming and J lost 2 bases; unmatched junction nucleotides: 4. In DNA form, the CDR3 reads TGTGCCAGCAGCTTGGTTACAGGGGCGACTAATGAAAAACTGTTTTTT. Encoded protein: CASSLVTGATNEKLFF. Drawing the rest from reference TRBV5-8 and TRBJ1-4, the complete variable domain is EAGVTQSPTHLIKTRGQQATLRCSPISGHTSVYWYQQALGLGLQFLLWYDEGEERNRGNFPPRFSGRQFPNYSSELNVNALELEDSALYLCASSLVTGATNEKLFFGSGTQLSVL.

The V call is TRBV7-9, the J call TRBJ1-5, with D tentatively TRBD1 (5 bases). Trimming pared 1 base from V and 2 bases from J, leaving 6 bases between. CDR3 length equals 14 residues. The germline V gene has CDR1 SEHNR and CDR2 FQNEAQ (reference sequence). The chain's CDR3 is CASSLGRGNQPQHF. The CDR3, as DNA: TGTGCCAGCAGCTTAGGCAGGGGCAATCAGCCCCAGCATTTT.